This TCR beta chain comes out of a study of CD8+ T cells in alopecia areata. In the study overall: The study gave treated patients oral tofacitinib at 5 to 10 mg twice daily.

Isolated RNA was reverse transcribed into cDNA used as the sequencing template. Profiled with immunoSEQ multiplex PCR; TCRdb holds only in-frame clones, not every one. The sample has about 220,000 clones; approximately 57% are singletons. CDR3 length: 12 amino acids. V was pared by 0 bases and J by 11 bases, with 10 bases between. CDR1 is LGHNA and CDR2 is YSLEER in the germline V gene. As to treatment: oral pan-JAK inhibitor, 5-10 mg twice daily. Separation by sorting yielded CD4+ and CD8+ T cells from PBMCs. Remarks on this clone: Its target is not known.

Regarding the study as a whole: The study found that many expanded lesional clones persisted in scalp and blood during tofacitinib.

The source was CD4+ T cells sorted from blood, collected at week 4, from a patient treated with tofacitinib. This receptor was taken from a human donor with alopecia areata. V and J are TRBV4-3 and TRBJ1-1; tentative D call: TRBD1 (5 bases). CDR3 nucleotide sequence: TGCGCCAGCAGCCAAGATAGGAACAGGGCTTTCTTT. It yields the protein CASSQDRNRAFF.